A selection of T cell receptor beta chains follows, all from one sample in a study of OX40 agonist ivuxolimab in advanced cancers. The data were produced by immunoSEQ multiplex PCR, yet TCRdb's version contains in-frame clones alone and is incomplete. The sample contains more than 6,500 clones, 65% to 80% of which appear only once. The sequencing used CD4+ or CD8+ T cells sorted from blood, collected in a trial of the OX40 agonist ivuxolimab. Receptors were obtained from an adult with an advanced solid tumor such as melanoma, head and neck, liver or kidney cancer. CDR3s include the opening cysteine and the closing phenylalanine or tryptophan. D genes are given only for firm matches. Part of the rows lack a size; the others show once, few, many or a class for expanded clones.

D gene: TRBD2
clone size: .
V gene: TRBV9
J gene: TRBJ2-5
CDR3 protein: CASSPEGTSGGYQETQYF
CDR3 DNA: TGTGCCAGCAGCCCAGAGGGGACTAGCGGGGGTTACCAAGAGACCCAGTACTTC

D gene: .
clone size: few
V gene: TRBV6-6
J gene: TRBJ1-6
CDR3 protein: CASSYQGGSPLHF
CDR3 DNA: TGTGCCAGCAGTTACCAGGGTGGCTCACCCCTCCACTTT

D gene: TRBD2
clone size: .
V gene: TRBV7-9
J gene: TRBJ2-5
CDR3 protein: CASSSQRGETLQETQYF
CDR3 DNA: TGTGCCAGCAGCTCTCAGCGGGGGGAAACACTCCAAGAGACCCAGTACTTC

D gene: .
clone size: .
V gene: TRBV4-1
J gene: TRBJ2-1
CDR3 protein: CASSQGDYYNEQFF
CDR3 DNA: TGCGCCAGCAGCCAAGGAGATTACTACAATGAGCAGTTCTTC

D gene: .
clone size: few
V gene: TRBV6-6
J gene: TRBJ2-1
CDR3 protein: CASSISNEQFF
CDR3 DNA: TGTGCCAGCAGTATAAGCAATGAGCAGTTCTTC

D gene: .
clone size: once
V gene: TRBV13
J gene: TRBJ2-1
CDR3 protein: CASSLVGQTNNEQFF
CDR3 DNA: TGTGCCAGCAGCTTAGTAGGGCAGACAAACAATGAGCAGTTCTTC

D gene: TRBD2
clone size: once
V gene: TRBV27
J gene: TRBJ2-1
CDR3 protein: CASSSIAGAYNEQFF
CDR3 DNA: TGTGCCAGCAGTTCAATAGCGGGGGCCTACAATGAGCAGTTCTTC

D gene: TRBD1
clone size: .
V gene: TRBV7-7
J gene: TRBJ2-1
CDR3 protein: CASSSYRGNEQFF
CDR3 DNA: TGTGCCAGCAGTTCCTACAGGGGAAATGAGCAGTTCTTC

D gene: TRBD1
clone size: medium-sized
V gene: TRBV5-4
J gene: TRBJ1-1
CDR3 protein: CASSLVKGQALNTEAFF
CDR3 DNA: TGTGCCAGCAGCTTGGTGAAGGGACAGGCCCTGAACACTGAAGCTTTCTTT

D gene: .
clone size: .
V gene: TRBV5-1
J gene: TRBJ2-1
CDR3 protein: CASSPSARGAVDEQFF
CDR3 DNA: TGCGCCAGCAGTCCCTCTGCCCGGGGGGCGGTGGATGAGCAGTTCTTC

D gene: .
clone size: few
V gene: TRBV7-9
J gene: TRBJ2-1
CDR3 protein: CASSFGGTNEQFF
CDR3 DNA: TGTGCCAGCAGCTTCGGGGGAACTAATGAGCAGTTCTTC

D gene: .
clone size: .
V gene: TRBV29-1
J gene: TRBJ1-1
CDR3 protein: CSVPGNTEAFF
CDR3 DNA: TGCAGCGTCCCAGGGAACACTGAAGCTTTCTTT

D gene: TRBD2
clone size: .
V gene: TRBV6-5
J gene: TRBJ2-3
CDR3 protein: CASSYEGGGGDTQYF
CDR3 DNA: TGTGCCAGCAGTTACGAGGGCGGGGGAGGAGATACGCAGTATTTT

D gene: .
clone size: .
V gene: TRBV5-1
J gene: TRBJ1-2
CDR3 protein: CASSLEGQEGYTF
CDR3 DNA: TGCGCCAGCAGCTTGGAAGGGCAGGAGGGCTACACCTTC

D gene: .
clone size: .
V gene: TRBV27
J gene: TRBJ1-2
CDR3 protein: CASSLSRGLVGYGYTF
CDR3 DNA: TGTGCCAGCAGTTTATCGAGGGGTTTGGTGGGCTATGGCTACACCTTC

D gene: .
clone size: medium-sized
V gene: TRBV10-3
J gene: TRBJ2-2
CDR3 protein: CAISAVVGPNTGELFF
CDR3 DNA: TGTGCCATCAGTGCGGTTGTGGGACCCAACACCGGGGAGCTGTTTTTT

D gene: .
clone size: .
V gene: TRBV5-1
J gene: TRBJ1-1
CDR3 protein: CASSPITATEAFF
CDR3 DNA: TGCGCCAGCAGCCCAATCACGGCCACTGAAGCTTTCTTT

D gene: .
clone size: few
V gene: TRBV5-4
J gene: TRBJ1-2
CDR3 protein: CASSLSRGASGYTF
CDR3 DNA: TGTGCCAGCAGCTTGTCTCGGGGGGCGAGTGGCTACACCTTC

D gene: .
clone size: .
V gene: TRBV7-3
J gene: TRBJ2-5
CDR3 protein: CASSLGEQETQYF
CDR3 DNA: TGTGCCAGCAGCTTGGGCGAGCAAGAGACCCAGTACTTC

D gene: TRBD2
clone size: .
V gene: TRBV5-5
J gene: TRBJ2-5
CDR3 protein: CASSPGGWAQYF
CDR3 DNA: TGTGCCAGCAGCCCGGGGGGGTGGGCCCAGTACTTC

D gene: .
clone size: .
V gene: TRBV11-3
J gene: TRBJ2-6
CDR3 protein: CASSQRNLGANVLTF
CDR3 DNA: TGTGCCAGCAGCCAAAGGAATTTAGGGGCCAACGTCCTGACTTTC

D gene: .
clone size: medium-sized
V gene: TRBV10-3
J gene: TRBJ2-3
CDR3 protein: CAISEWVGDTDTQYF
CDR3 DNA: TGTGCCATCAGTGAGTGGGTCGGGGACACAGATACGCAGTATTTT

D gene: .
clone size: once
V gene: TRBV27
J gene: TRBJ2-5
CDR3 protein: CASSLSVIETQYF
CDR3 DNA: TGTGCCAGCAGTTTATCGGTGATAGAGACCCAGTACTTC

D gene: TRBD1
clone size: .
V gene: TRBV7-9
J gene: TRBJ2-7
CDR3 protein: CASSPKNRGSSYEQYF
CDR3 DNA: TGTGCCAGCAGCCCAAAAAACAGGGGCAGCTCCTACGAGCAGTACTTC

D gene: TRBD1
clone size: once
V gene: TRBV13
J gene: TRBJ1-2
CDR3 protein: CASSLGQGAGYGYTF
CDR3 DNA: TGTGCCAGCAGCTTAGGACAGGGGGCAGGTTATGGCTACACCTTC

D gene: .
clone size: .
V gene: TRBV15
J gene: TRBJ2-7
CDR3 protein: CATSQELSEQYF
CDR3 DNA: TGTGCCACCAGCCAAGAACTTAGCGAGCAGTACTTC

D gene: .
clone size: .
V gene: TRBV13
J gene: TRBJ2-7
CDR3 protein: CASSLGTDGVYEQYF
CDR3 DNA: TGTGCCAGCAGCTTAGGGACAGATGGGGTCTACGAGCAGTACTTC

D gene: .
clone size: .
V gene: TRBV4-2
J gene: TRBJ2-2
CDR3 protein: CASSQEARHYTGELFF
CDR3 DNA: TGTGCCAGCAGCCAAGAAGCGAGACACTACACCGGGGAGCTGTTTTTT

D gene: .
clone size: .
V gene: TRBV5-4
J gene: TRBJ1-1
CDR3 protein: CASSQDMLNTEAFF
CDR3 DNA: TGTGCCAGCAGCCAAGACATGCTGAACACTGAAGCTTTCTTT

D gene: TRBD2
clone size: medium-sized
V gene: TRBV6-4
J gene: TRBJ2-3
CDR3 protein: CASSDGTSADTQYF
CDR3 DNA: TGTGCCAGCAGTGACGGGACTAGCGCTGATACGCAGTATTTT

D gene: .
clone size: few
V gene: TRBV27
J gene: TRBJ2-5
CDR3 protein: CASSLTTQETQYF
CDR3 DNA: TGTGCCAGCAGTTTAACTACGCAAGAGACCCAGTACTTC

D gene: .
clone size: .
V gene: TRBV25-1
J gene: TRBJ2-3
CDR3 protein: CASSEYKDIPQYF
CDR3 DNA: TGTGCCAGCAGTGAATATAAGGACATTCCGCAGTATTTT

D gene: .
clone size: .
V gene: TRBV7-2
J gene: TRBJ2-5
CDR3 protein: CASSLPNQETQYF
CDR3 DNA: TGTGCCAGTAGCTTGCCCAACCAAGAGACCCAGTACTTC

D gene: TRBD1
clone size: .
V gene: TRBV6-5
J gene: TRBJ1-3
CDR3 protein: CASSYGTGPGNTIYF
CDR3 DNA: TGTGCCAGCAGTTACGGGACAGGGCCTGGAAACACCATATATTTT

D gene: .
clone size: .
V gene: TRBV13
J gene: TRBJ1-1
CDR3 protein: CASTPRGRSEAFF
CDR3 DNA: TGTGCCAGCACCCCTAGAGGGAGGTCTGAAGCTTTCTTT

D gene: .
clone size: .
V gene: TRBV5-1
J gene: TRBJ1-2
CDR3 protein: CASSLGGDGYTF
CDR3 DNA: TGCGCCAGCAGCTTAGGGGGTGACGGCTACACCTTC

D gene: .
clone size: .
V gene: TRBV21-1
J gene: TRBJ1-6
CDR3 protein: CASSRDRGRSPLHF
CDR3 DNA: TGTGCCAGCAGCCGGGACAGGGGGCGTTCACCCCTCCACTTT

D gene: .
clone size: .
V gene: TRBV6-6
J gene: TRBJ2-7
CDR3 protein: CASSYAEDSSYEQYF
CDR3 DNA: TGTGCCAGCAGTTACGCCGAGGACAGCTCCTACGAGCAGTACTTC

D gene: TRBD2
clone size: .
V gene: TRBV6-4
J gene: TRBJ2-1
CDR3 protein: CASSVSGGTYNEQFF
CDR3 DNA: TGTGCCAGCAGTGTCAGCGGGGGGACCTACAATGAGCAGTTCTTC

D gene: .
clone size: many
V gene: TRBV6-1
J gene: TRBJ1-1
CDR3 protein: CASSDIGGSTEAFF
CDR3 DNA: TGTGCCAGCAGTGATATCGGGGGGAGCACTGAAGCTTTCTTT

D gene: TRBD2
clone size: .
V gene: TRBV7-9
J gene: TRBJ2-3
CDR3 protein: CASSPRGGNTDTQYF
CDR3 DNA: TGTGCCAGCAGCCCGCGGGGGGGGAATACAGATACGCAGTATTTT

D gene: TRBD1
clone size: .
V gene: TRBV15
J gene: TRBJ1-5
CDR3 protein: CATSKGANQPQHF
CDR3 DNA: TGTGCCACCAGCAAGGGGGCCAATCAGCCCCAGCATTTT

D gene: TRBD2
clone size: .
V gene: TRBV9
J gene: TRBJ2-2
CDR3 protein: CASSETSGGTYGTGELFF
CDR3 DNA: TGTGCCAGCAGCGAAACTAGCGGGGGGACTTATGGTACCGGGGAGCTGTTTTTT

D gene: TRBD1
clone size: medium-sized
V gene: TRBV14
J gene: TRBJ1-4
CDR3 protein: CASRPKGAPFREKLFF
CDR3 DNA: TGTGCCAGCAGACCGAAGGGGGCGCCCTTTAGGGAAAAACTGTTTTTT

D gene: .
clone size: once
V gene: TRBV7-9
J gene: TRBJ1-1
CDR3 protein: CASSITMNTEAFF
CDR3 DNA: TGTGCCAGCAGCATCACCATGAACACTGAAGCTTTCTTT

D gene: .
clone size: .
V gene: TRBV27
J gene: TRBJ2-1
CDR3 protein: CASSFAADNEQFF
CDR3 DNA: TGTGCCAGCAGTTTTGCAGCAGACAATGAGCAGTTCTTC

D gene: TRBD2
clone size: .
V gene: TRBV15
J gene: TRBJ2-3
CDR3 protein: CATSRERGGGTDTQYF
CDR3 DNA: TGTGCCACCAGCAGAGAGCGGGGGGGCGGCACAGATACGCAGTATTTT

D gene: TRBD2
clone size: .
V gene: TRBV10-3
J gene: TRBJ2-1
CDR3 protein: CAITAGDHNEQFF
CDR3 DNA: TGTGCCATCACAGCGGGGGACCACAATGAGCAGTTCTTC

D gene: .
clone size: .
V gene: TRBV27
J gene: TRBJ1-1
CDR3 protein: CASSLGFRQNTEAFF
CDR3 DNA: TGTGCCAGCAGTTTAGGGTTCAGACAGAACACTGAAGCTTTCTTT

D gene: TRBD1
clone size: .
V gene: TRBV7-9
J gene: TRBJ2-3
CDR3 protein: CASSLAQGATDTQYF
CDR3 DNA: TGTGCCAGCAGCTTAGCCCAGGGGGCCACAGATACGCAGTATTTT

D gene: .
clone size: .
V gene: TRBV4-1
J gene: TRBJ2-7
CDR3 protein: CASSQDRGSSYEQYF
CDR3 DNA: TGCGCCAGCAGCCAAGATCGAGGGAGCTCCTACGAGCAGTACTTC

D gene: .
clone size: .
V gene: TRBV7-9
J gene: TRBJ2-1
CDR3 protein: CASSPPINNEQFF
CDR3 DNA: TGTGCCAGCAGCCCCCCTATTAACAATGAGCAGTTCTTC

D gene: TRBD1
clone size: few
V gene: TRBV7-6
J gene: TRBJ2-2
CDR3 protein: CASSLPGGLRNTGELFF
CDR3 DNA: TGTGCCAGCAGCTTACCAGGGGGCTTACGGAACACCGGGGAGCTGTTTTTT

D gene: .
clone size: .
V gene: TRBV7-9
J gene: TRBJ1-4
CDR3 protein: CASSGYRGTNEKLFF
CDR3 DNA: TGTGCCAGCAGCGGATACCGGGGAACTAATGAAAAACTGTTTTTT

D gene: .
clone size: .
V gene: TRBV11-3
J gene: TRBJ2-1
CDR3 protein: CASSLGSNEQFF
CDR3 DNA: TGTGCCAGCAGCTTAGGCTCCAATGAGCAGTTCTTC